The subject of this entry is one T cell receptor (beta chain). The data derive from a study of T cell clones after liver transplantation. Across the study: TCRbeta sequencing after a pre-transplant mixed lymphocyte reaction identified graft-donor-reactive clones, later tracked in post-transplant blood.

Thawed unstimulated PBMCs were FACS-sorted by CD3, CD4 and CD8 into two populations. Only in-frame clones appear in the TCRdb table, and some are missing; sequencing was by immunoSEQ multiplex PCR. The top ten clones hold over 13% of a sample with tens of thousands of clones, roughly nine tenths of them seen once. V lost 3 bases to trimming and J lost 6 bases; unmatched junction nucleotides: 2. Per the germline V gene, CDR1 is SGHAT and CDR2 is FQNNGV. This CDR3 has 13 amino acids. The rearrangement links TRBV11-2 to TRBJ2-1, with 7 bases aligning to TRBD1. This sample comprised CD8+ T cells from blood, obtained 12 months after liver transplant. This clonotype was obtained from a human patient who received a liver transplant. Some T cells may be transferred from the graft donor. CDR3 sequence (DNA): TGTGCCAGCAGCTTGGGACAGCCCAATGAGCAGTTCTTC. This sequence encodes CASSLGQPNEQFF.